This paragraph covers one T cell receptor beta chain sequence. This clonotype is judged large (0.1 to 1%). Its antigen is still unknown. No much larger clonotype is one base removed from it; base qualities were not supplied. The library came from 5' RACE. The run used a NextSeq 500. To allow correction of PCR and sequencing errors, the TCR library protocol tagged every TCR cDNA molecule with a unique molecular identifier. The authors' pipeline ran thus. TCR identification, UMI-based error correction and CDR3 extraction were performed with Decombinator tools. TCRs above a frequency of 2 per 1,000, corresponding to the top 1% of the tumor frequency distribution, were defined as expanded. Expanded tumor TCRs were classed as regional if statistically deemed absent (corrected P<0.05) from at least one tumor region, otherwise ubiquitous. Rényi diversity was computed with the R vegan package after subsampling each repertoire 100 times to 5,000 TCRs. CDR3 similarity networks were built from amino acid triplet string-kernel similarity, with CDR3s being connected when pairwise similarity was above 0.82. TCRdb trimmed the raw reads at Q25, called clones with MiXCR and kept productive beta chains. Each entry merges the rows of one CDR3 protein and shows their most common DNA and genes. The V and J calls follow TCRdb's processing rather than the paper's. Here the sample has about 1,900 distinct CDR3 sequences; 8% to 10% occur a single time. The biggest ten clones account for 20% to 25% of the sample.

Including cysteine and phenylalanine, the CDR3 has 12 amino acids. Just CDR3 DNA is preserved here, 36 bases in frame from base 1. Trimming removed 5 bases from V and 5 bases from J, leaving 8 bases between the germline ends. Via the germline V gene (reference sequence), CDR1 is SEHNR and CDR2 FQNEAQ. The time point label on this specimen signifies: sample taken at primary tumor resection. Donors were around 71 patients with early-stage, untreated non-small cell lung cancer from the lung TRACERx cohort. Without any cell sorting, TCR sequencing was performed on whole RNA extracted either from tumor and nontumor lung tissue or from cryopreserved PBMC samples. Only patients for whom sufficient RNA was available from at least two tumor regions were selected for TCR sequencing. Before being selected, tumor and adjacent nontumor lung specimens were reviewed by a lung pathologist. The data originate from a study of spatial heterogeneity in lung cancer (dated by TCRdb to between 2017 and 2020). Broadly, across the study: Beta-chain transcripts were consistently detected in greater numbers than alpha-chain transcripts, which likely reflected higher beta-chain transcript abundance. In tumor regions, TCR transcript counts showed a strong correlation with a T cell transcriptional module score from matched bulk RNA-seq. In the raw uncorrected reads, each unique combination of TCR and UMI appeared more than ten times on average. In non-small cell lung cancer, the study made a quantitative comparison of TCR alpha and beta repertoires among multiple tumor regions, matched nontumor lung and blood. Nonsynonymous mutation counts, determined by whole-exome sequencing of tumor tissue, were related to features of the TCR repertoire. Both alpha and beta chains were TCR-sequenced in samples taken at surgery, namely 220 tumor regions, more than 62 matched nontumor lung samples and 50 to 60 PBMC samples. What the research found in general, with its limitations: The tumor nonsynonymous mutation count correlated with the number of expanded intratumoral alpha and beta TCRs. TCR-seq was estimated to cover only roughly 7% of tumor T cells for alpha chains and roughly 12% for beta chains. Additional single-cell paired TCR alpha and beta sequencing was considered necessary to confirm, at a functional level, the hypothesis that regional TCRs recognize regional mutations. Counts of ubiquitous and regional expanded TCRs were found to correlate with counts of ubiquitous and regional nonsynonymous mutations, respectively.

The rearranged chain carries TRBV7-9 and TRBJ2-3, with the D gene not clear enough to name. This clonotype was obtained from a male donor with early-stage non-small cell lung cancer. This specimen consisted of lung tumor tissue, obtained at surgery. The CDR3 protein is CASSTQRDTQYF. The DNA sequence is TGTGCCAGCAGCACACAGCGAGATACGCAGTATTTT. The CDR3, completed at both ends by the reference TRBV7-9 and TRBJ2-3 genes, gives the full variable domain DTGVSQNPRHKITKRGQNVTFRCDPISEHNRLYWYRQTLGQGPEFLTYFQNEAQLEKSRLLSDRFSAERPKGSFSTLEIQRTEQGDSAMYLCASSTQRDTQYFGPGTRLTVL.